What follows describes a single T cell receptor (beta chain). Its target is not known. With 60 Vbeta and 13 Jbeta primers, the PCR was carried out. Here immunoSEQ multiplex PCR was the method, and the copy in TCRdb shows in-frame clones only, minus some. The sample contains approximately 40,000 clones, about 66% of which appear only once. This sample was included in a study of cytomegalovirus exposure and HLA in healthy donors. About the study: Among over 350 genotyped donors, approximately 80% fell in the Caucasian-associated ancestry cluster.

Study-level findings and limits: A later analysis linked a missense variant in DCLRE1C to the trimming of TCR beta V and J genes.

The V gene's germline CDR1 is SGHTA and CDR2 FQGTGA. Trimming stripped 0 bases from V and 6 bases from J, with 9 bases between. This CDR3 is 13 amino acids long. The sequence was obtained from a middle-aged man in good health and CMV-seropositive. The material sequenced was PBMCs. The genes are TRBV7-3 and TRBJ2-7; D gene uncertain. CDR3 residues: CASSLTGWSEQYF. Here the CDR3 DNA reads TGTGCCAGCAGCTTAACTGGCTGGAGCGAGCAGTACTTC.